The 27 T cell receptor beta chains below come from one sample, sequenced in a study of tumor and adjacent non-tumor tissue in lung cancer. TCRbeta libraries were built with three rounds of nested PCR, modified from ARM-PCR. TCRdb itself ran the multiplex PCR reads through MiXCR, one entry per CDR3 protein. The data show over 85,000 distinct CDR3 sequences, approximately 87% seen once. This sample's RNA came from whole unsorted tissue. Sample: lung tumor tissue. These receptors were collected from a man aged 65 to 85 with non-small cell lung cancer.

The chain carries TRBV5-6 and TRBJ2-1, with TRBD2 as a possible D gene (6 bases). CDR1 and CDR2 (germline): SGHDT, YYEEEE. CDR3 size: 16 residues. V shed 5 bases and J shed 1 base, with 16 bases lying between them. The CDR3 DNA reads as TGTGCCAGCAGTTCCGGTGGGGGGAGATCCTACAATGAGCAGTTCTTC. Residues: CASSSGGGRSYNEQFF.

Details on this clonotype: At one end the junction does not follow the germline gene, possibly because of a read error. Here the CDR3 reads CASSVSGLGRSTWELLF. In DNA form, the CDR3 reads TGCGCCAGCAGTGTTTCAGGACTAGGTCGGTCCACCTGGGAGCTGTTATTT. The J gene is TRBJ2-2, the V gene TRBV10-2; 7 positions match TRBD2. The CDR3 sequence is 17 residues long. Germline V gene lookup returns CDR1 WSHSY and CDR2 SAAADI.

Points on this clonotype: Compared with germline, one end of the junction differs, possibly owing to a read error. V usage is TRBV5-1 and J usage is TRBJ2-3; 11 bases match TRBD2. This CDR3 contains 17 residues. CDR1 SGHRS and CDR2 YFSETQ come from the germline V gene. CDR3 coding DNA: TGCGCCGGCAGCGAAGGGCCACTAGCGGGAGTGACAGATACCCAGTATTTT. Its protein is CAGSEGPLAGVTDTQYF.

The DNA for the CDR3 is TGTGCCAGCAGTTGTGGTGGAGAGACCCAGTACTTC. Its protein product is CASSCGGETQYF. V is TRBV6-5 and J is TRBJ2-5; D call uncertain. The germline V gene encodes CDR1 MNHEY and CDR2 SVGAGI. The CDR3 runs to 12 residues. Trimming stripped 4 bases from V and 4 bases from J, with 7 bases between.

The chain uses TRBV20-1 and TRBJ2-7, with TRBD2 identical over 9 bases. Trimming removed 3 bases from V and 7 bases from J; junction bases left unmatched: 10. The CDR3 has 14 residues. The germline CDR1 and CDR2 sequences are DFQATT and SNEGSKA (reference sequence). CDR3 amino acids: CSASLAGWPHEQYF. CDR3 in DNA: TGCAGTGCTAGTCTAGCGGGATGGCCTCATGAGCAGTACTTC.

Comments on this clonotype: Here the CDR3 omits its conserved ending phenylalanine or tryptophan, so a read error is the likely source. The V call is TRBV10-2, the J call TRBJ1-1; 9 bases match TRBD1. Germline values: CDR1 WSHSY, CDR2 SAAADI. The CDR3 is made up of 12 amino acids. The trim removed 8 bases at V and 6 bases at J, leaving 4 bases unmatched. CDR3 nucleotide sequence: TGCGCCAGCGGGGACAGGGACGCTGAAGCTTTCATT. Its translation is CASGDRDAEAFI.

The chain recombines TRBV6-5 with TRBJ2-3; 13 bases match TRBD2. Germline-derived CDR1 and CDR2 are MNHEY and SVGAGI. The CDR3 runs 16 residues. V lost 5 bases to trimming and J lost 6 bases; unmatched junction nucleotides: 8. CDR3 loop: CASSEPGLAGRDTQYF. CDR3 sequence (DNA): TGTGCCAGCAGTGAGCCGGGACTAGCGGGACGGGATACGCAGTATTTT.

Notes on this clonotype: A much larger clone lies one base from this, so it may be a read error. This CDR3 is CASSSYGTGDGYIF. The CDR3, as DNA: TGCGCCAGCAGCTCATACGGGACAGGGGACGGCTACATCTTC. The chain combines TRBV5-1 with TRBJ1-2, with 10 bases aligning to TRBD1. Germline V gene lookup returns CDR1 SGHRS and CDR2 YFSETQ. This CDR3 has 14 amino acids. Combining the CDR3 with reference TRBV5-1 and TRBJ1-2 gives the whole variable domain KAGVTQTPRYLIKTRGQQVTLSCSPISGHRSVSWYQQTPGQGLQFLFEYFSETQRNKGNFPGRFSGRQFSNSRSEMNVSTLELGDSALYLCASSSYGTGDGYIFGSGTRLTVV.

A word on this clonotype: At one boundary the junction diverges from the germline segment, which might be a read error. The rearrangement joins TRBV6-5 to TRBJ1-4, with D possibly being TRBD1 (6 bases). Germline CDR1 is MNHEY and CDR2 is SVGAGI. This CDR3 region has 15 residues. CDR3 sequence (DNA): TGTGTCAGCAGATCTGGGCAGGGGAGACGTGAAAAACTGTTTTTT. Its protein is CVSRSGQGRREKLFF.

In the case of this clonotype: The conserved closing phenylalanine or tryptophan is absent in this CDR3, likely reflecting a read error. This sequence joins TRBV18 and TRBJ1-5; a weak D match, TRBD1 (6 bases). Germline CDR1 reads KGHSH; CDR2 reads LQKENI. This CDR3 is 14 amino acids long. The V and J ends lost 6 bases and 4 bases respectively, with 13 bases between them. As DNA, the CDR3 is TGTGCCAGCTCCCACAGGGATAGTAATCAGCCCCAGCATATT. This codes for CASSHRDSNQPQHI.

This chain connects TRBV11-2 to TRBJ2-3; no clear D. This CDR3 contains 16 residues. In germline, CDR1 is SGHAT, CDR2 FQNNGV. The germline V and J ends were trimmed by 5 bases and 8 bases, with 23 bases remaining between them. CDR3 residues: CASSTRMWGSAVTQYF. The CDR3 DNA follows: TGTGCCAGCAGCACCCGCATGTGGGGTTCCGCAGTTACGCAGTATTTT.

This clonotype is a singleton in its sample. Lacking the conserved final phenylalanine or tryptophan, this CDR3 likely reflects a read error. The chain has TRBV18 and TRBJ1-5; tentatively, D is TRBD1 (6 bases). Germline-derived CDR1 and CDR2 are KGHSH and LQKENI. The CDR3 is 14 amino acids. This CDR3 is CVSSHRDNNQPQHY. CDR3 sequence (DNA): TGTGTCAGCTCCCACAGGGATAACAATCAGCCCCAGCATTAT.

A few counts support this clonotype. V usage is TRBV9 and J usage is TRBJ2-2; 7 bases fit TRBD1. CDR3 length: 14 amino acids. Trimming cost V 2 bases and J 6 bases; bases outside gene matches: 4. CDR1 and CDR2 (germline): SGDLS, YYNGEE. The CDR3 protein is CASSVGTVAGELFF. CDR3 coding DNA: TGTGCCAGCAGCGTGGGGACAGTCGCCGGGGAGCTGTTTTTT.

The rearrangement links TRBV28 to TRBJ2-1; D is uncertain. Trimming removed 7 bases from V and 0 bases from J, with 13 bases in between. CDR3 length: 15 residues. The germline V gene has CDR1 MDHEN and CDR2 SYDVKM. The CDR3 spells CASIRGESSYNEQFF. CDR3 coding DNA: TGTGCCAGCATTCGCGGCGAGAGCTCCTACAATGAGCAGTTCTTC. Variable domain in full (rest from reference TRBV28 and TRBJ2-1): DVKVTQSSRYLVKRTGEKVFLECVQDMDHENMFWYRQDPGLGLRLIYFSYDVKMKEKGDIPEGYSVSREKKERFSLILESASTNQTSMYLCASIRGESSYNEQFFGPGTRLTVL.

Note on this clonotype: This likely comes from a read error, as the CDR3 has no conserved phenylalanine or tryptophan at its end. V and J are TRBV20-1 and TRBJ2-3, with a possible D match to TRBD1 (5 bases). CDR1 is DFQATT and CDR2 is SNEGSKA in the germline V gene (reference sequence). The CDR3 sequence is 11 residues long. Between the trimmed V and J ends, which lost 8 bases and 4 bases, there was a span of 10 bases. The CDR3 sequence: CSTVGADTQYL. CDR3 sequence (DNA): TGCAGTACCGTAGGGGCAGATACGCAGTATCTT.

This clonotype was counted a few times. The V call is TRBV20-1, the J call TRBJ2-7; 12 bases fit TRBD2. Germline-derived CDR1 and CDR2 are DFQATT and SNEGSKA (reference sequence). The V gene end was trimmed by 6 bases and the J gene end by 2 bases; junction bases not matched to a gene: 5. The CDR3 runs to 14 residues. The CDR3 here is CSAETSGRTYEQYF. CDR3 in DNA: TGCAGTGCCGAGACTAGCGGGAGAACCTACGAGCAGTACTTC.

The genes are TRBV4-3 and TRBJ2-3; TRBD2 matches at 11 bases. The V and J ends lost 4 bases and 5 bases, in that order; junction bases with no gene match: 8. The CDR3 has 16 amino acids. CDR1 and CDR2 (germline): LGHNA, YSLEER. The CDR3 protein is CASSRRLAGMGDTQYF. The CDR3, as DNA: TGCGCCAGCAGCCGTAGACTAGCGGGAATGGGAGATACGCAGTATTTT.

Worth noting for this clonotype: One junction end disagrees with the germline gene, perhaps due to a read error. The chain recombines TRBV29-1 with TRBJ2-2; 11 nucleotides align to TRBD1. CDR3 length: 14 residues. Germline V gene sequence: CDR1 SQVTM, CDR2 ANQGSEA. The CDR3 is CSIGQGANTGEPFF. Here the CDR3 DNA reads TGCAGCATTGGACAGGGGGCAAACACCGGGGAGCCGTTTTTT.

Comments on this clonotype: Given a much more abundant clone one base away, this may be a read error. V and J are TRBV7-2 and TRBJ1-1; D is unclear. The CDR3 has 14 residues. Germline V lookup: CDR1 SGHTA, CDR2 FQGNSA. The chain's CDR3 is CASINGNVNTEGFF. The CDR3 DNA reads as TGTGCCAGCATCAACGGGAACGTGAACACTGAAGGTTTCTTT. The entire variable domain, with the rest obtained from reference TRBV7-2 and TRBJ1-1, is as follows: GAGVSQSPSNKVTEKGKDVELRCDPISGHTALYWYRQSLGQGLEFLIYFQGNSAPDKSGLPSDRFSAERTGGSVSTLTIQRTQQEDSAVYLCASINGNVNTEGFFGQGTRLTVV.

In the case of this clonotype: The junction differs from germline at one of its ends, possibly a read error. The rearrangement joins TRBV29-1 to TRBJ1-1; D is uncertain. Germline CDR1 is SQVTM and CDR2 is ANQGSEA. This CDR3 contains 13 residues. Here the CDR3 reads CSVGSGRNTETFF. The DNA of the CDR3 is TGCAGCGTTGGTAGCGGCCGGAACACTGAAACTTTCTTT.

Worth noting for this clonotype: The CDR3 ends on some other residue instead of the conserved phenylalanine or tryptophan, so this is likely a read error. This chain uses TRBV29-1 with TRBJ2-5; D assignment may be TRBD1 or TRBD2 (5 bases each). From germline, CDR1 is SQVTM and CDR2 ANQGSEA. The CDR3 consists of 12 residues. The CDR3 DNA reads TGCTGCGTTGAGGCCGGGGCGGAGACCCAGTACTTA. This encodes CCVEAGAETQYL.

The chain employs TRBV11-3 and TRBJ2-2, with 10 bases that match TRBD2. This CDR3 contains 16 residues. J lost 7 bases, V lost 9 bases, and 14 bases had no gene match. In germline, CDR1 is SGHNT, CDR2 YENEEA. CDR3 loop: CASSGRALAGVGELFF. As DNA, the CDR3 is TGTGCCAGTAGCGGCCGGGCGCTAGCGGGGGTCGGGGAGCTGTTTTTT.

A word on this clonotype: The junction departs from the called germline gene at one end, perhaps through a read error. V and J are TRBV6-2 or TRBV6-3 and TRBJ2-5; a weak D match, TRBD1 (6 bases). Germline assignment: CDR1 MNHEY and CDR2 SVGEGT. This CDR3 contains 16 residues. The CDR3 loop reads CVSSPRGQWIRETQYF. Written as DNA, the CDR3 is TGTGTCAGCAGCCCTCGTGGACAGTGGATTCGGGAGACCCAGTACTTC.

A remark on this clonotype: Given a much more abundant clone one base away, this may be a read error. This chain connects TRBV4-1 to TRBJ1-1; tentatively, D is TRBD1 (6 bases). Germline CDR1 reads MGHRA; CDR2 reads YSYEKL. This CDR3 region has 16 residues. CDR3 DNA: TGCACCAGCAGCCAACAGGGAGAGAGAGTGAGCACTGAAGCTTTCTTT. Translating gives CTSSQQGERVSTEAFF.

As concerns this clonotype: The junction differs from germline at one of its ends, possibly a read error. The chain has TRBV6-2 or TRBV6-3 and TRBJ1-5; D gene uncertain. The V gene's germline CDR1 is MNHEY and CDR2 SVGEGT. The CDR3 has 13 amino acids. The chain's CDR3 is CASSPKGNQPQHF. CDR3 DNA sequence: TGTGCCAGCAGTCCTAAGGGCAATCAGCCCCAACATTTT.

Details on this clonotype: Relative to the germline gene, one junction end is altered; a read error may explain this. The J gene is TRBJ2-2, the V gene TRBV4-1, with a possible D match to TRBD2 (6 bases). The CDR3 is made up of 17 amino acids. Germline CDR1 is MGHRA and CDR2 is YSYEKL. For the CDR3, the DNA is TGCGCCAGCAGCCAAGGCCGGGAGAGAGGTTACACCGGGGAGCCGTTTTTT. Protein: CASSQGRERGYTGEPFF.

With regard to this clonotype: An end of the junction differs from the germline gene, which may be a read error. V gene TRBV29-1 combines with J gene TRBJ1-1, with unresolved D. Germline assignment: CDR1 SQVTM and CDR2 ANQGSEA. This CDR3 is 17 amino acids long. CDR3 loop: CSVPEPETQAGIAEAYF. The CDR3 DNA reads TGCAGCGTTCCTGAGCCCGAGACTCAGGCGGGGATCGCTGAAGCTTACTTT.